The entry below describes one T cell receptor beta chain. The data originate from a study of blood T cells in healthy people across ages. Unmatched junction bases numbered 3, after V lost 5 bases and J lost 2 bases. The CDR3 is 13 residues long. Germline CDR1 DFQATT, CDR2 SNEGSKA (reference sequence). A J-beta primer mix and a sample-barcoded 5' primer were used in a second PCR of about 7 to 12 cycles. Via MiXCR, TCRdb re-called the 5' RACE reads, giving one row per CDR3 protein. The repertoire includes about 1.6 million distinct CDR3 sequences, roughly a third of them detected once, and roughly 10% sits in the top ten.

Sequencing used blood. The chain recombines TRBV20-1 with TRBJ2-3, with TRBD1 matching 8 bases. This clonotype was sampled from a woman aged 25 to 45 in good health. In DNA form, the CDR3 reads TGCAGTGCTCTACAGGGGGTCACAGATACGCAGTATTTT. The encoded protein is CSALQGVTDTQYF.